This entry describes one TCR beta chain. This record comes from a study of blood T cell repertoires in COVID-19. Study in general: Researchers got acute and convalescent COVID-19 samples from the United States, Italy and Spain. In each case, the material was cDNA or gDNA derived from T cells, B-cell-depleted T cells, or PBMCs.

In the source study's methods: Reference gene primer amplification gave nucleated cell count estimates. Profiled with immunoSEQ multiplex PCR; TCRdb holds only in-frame clones, not every one. That table is the source of V, J and clone size, and D and trimming were worked out from the DNA. The repertoire has approximately 250,000 clones, about 82% of them found once; the top ten carry around 6.8%. The germline CDR1 and CDR2 sequences are SGHVS and FNYEAQ. The CDR3 contains 16 residues. Trimming at V came to 1 base and at J to 2 bases, leaving 5 bases not matched to a gene. The rearrangement joins TRBV7-6 to TRBJ1-3; 7 bases are a match to TRBD1. The specimen was peripheral blood. This sequence was found in a woman aged 60-75 years with active or convalescent COVID-19. CDR3 DNA: TGTGCCAGCAGCTTAGTGCCACAGGGGACTGGAAACACCATATATTTT. Translation gives CASSLVPQGTGNTIYF.